This T cell receptor (beta chain) is drawn from a study of T cell responses to AZD1222 COVID-19 vaccine. Sequencing used immunoSEQ multiplex PCR; TCRdb keeps in-frame clones, though not all of them. The data show some 120,000 clones, roughly 88% seen once. The junction had 10 bases not matched to a gene; V was cut back by 3 bases and J by 2 bases. This CDR3 region has 17 residues. Germline CDR1 LNHDA, CDR2 SQIVND (reference sequence). About this clone itself: Its antigen is still unknown.

General study results and limits: Most donors were white British and more were female, and clonal diversity was possibly underestimated. Recipients of two AZD1222 doses showed rising Spike-specific TCR breadth and depth.

This clonotype was obtained from an adult in good health. This rearrangement joins TRBV19 to TRBJ1-5; 7 bases fit TRBD1. Specimen: peripheral blood, collected on day 0 of MenACWY control vaccination. CDR3 nucleotides: TGTGCCAGTAGTATCGGGGACAGAGGTTTGGGCAATCAGCCCCAGCATTTT. It specifies CASSIGDRGLGNQPQHF. Full variable domain (remainder filled in from reference TRBV19 and TRBJ1-5): DGGITQSPKYLFRKEGQNVTLSCEQNLNHDAMYWYRQDPGQGLRLIYYSQIVNDFQKGDIAEGYSVSREKKESFPLTVTSAQKNPTAFYLCASSIGDRGLGNQPQHFGDGTRLSIL.